The clone carrying this TCR beta chain was seen repeatedly, ten times or more. The CDR3 length is 14 residues. Germline V gives CDR1 DFQATT, CDR2 SNEGSKA (reference sequence). The ends lost 6 bases at V and 1 base at J; junction bases unmatched: 5. TCRbeta library preparation incorporated unique molecular identifiers. TCRdb passed the PCR reads through MiXCR, listing each CDR3 protein once. The sample holds hundreds of thousands of distinct CDR3 sequences, around 12% seen once. This specimen comes from a study of T-cell reconstitution after alpha-beta-depleted transplantation in children. This sequence was found in a human donor who donated a stem cell graft to a child with acute lymphoblastic leukemia. The starting material was PBMCs from the stem cell graft donor, obtained from the stem cell graft. This sequence joins TRBV20-1 and TRBJ2-5; 10 nucleotides match TRBD2. The CDR3 loop is CSAASGSGQETQYF. The DNA for the CDR3 is TGCAGTGCGGCTAGCGGGAGTGGCCAAGAGACCCAGTACTTC.